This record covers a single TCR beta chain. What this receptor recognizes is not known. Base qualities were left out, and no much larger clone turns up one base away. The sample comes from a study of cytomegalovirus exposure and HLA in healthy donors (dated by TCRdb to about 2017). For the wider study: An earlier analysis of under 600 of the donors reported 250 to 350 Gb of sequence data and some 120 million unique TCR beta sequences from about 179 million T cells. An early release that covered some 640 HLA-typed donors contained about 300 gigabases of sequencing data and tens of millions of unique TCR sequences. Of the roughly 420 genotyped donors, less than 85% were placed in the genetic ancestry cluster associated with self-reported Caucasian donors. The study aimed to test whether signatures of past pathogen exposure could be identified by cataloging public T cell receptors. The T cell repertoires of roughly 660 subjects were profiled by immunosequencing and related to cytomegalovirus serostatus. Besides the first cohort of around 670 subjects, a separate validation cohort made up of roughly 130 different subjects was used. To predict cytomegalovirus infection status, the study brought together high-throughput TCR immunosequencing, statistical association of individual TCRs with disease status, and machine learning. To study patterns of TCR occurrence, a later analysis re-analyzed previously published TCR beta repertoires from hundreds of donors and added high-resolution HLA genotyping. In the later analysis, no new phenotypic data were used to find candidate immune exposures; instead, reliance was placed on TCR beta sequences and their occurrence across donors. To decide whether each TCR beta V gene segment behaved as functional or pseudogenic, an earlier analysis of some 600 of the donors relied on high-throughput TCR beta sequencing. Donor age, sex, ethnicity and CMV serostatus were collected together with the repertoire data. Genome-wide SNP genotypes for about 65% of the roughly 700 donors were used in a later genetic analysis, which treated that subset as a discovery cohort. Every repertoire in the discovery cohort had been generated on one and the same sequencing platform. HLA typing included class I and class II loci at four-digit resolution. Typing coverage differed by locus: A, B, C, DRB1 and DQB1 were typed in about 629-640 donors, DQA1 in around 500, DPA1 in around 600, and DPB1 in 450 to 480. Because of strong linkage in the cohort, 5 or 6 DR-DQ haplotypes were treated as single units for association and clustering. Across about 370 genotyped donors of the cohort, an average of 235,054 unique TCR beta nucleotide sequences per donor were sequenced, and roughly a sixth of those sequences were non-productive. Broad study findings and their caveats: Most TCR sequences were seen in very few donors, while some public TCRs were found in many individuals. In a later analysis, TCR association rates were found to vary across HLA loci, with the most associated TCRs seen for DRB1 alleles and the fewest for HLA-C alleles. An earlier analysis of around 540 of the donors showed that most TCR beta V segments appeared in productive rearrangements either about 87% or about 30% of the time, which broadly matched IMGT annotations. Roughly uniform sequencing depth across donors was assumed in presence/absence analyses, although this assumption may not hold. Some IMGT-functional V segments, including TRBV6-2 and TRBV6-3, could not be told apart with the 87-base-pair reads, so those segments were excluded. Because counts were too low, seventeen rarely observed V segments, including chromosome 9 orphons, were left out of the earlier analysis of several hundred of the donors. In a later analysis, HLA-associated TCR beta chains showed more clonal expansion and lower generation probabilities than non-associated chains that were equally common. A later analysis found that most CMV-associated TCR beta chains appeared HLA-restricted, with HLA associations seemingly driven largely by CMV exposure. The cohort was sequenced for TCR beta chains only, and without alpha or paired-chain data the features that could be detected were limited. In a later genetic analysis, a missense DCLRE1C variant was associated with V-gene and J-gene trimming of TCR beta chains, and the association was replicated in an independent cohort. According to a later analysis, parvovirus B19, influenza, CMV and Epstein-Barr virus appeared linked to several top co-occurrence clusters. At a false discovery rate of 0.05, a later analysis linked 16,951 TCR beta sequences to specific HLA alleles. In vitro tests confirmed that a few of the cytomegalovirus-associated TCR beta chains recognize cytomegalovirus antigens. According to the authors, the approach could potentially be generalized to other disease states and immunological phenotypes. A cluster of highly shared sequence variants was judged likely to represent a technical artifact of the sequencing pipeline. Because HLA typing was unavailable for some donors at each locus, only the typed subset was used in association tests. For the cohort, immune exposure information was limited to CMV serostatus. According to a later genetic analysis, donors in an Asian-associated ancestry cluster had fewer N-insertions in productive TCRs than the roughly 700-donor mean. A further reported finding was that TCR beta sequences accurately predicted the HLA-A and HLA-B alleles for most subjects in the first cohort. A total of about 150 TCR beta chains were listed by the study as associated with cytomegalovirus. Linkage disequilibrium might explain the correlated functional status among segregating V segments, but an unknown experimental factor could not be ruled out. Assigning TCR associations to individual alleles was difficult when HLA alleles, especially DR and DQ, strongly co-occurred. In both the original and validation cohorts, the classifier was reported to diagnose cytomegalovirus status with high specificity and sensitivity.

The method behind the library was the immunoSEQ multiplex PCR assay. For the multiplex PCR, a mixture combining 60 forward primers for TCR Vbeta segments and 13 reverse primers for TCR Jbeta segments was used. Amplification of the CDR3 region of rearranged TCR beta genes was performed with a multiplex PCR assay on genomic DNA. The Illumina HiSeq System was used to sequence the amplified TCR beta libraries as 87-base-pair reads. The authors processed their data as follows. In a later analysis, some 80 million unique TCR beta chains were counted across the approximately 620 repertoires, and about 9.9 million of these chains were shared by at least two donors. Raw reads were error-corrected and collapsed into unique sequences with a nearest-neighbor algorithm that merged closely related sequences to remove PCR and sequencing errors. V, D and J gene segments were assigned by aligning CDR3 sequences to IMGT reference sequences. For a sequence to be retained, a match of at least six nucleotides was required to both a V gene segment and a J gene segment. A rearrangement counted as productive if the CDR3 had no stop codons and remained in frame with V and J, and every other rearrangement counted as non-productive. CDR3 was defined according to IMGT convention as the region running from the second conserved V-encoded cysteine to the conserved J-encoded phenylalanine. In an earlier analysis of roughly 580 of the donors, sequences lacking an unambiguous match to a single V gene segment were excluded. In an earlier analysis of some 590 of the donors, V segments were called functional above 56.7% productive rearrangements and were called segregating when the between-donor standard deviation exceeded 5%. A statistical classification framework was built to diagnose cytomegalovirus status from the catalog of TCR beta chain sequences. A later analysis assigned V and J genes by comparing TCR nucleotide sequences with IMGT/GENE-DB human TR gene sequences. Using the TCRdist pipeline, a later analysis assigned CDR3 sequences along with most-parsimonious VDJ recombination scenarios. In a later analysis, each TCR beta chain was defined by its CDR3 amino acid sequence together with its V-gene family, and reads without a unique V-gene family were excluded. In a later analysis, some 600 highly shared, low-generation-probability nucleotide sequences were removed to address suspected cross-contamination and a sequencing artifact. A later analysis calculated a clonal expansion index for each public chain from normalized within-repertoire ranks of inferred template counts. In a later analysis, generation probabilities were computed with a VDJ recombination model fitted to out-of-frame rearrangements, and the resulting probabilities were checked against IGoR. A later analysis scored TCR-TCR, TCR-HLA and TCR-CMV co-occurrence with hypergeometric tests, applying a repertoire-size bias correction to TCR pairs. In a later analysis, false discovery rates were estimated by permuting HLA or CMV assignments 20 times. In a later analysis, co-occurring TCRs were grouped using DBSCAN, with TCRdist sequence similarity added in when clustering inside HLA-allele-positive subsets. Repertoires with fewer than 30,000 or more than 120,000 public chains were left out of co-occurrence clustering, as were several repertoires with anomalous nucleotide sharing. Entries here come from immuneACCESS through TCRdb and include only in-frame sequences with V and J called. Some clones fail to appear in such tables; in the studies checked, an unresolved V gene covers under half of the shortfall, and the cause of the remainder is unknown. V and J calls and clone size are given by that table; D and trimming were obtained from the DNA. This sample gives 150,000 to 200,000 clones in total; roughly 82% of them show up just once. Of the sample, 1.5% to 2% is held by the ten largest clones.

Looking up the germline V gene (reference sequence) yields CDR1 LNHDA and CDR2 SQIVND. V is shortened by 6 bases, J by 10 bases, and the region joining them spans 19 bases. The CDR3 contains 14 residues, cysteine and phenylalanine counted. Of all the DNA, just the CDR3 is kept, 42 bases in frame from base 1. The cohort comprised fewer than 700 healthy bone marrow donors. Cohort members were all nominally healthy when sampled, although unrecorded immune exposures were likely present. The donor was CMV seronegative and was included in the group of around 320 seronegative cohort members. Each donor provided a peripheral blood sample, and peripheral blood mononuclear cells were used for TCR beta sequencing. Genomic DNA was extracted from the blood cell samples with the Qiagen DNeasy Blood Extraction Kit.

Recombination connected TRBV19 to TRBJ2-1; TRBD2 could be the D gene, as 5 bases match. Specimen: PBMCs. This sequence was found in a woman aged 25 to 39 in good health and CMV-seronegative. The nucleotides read TGTGCCAGTAGCAACGGCGCAGGCCGAGGGGAGCAGTTCTTC. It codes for CASSNGAGRGEQFF.